Described below is a single T cell receptor beta chain sequence and its context. Its antigen is still unknown. No qualities accompany the bases; no much larger clone lies one base away. The CDR3 covers 16 residues, taking in both the cysteine and the phenylalanine. Kept here is only the CDR3 DNA, which spans 48 bases and is read in frame from base 1. Ends trimmed: V by 5 bases, J by 2 bases; bases unmatched to a gene: 10. CDR1 and CDR2 are drawn from the germline V gene: SGHNT, YENEEA. This sample is drawn from a study of cytomegalovirus exposure and HLA in healthy donors (dated by TCRdb to 2016 to 2017). Turning to the overall study: An earlier analysis of 587 of the donors reported about 280 Gb of sequence data and 95 million to 120 million unique TCR beta sequences obtained from roughly 180 million T cells. In a later genetic analysis, genome-wide SNP genotypes for 398 of the 666 donors were used, and that subset was treated as a discovery cohort. Typing coverage differed by locus: A, B, C, DRB1 and DQB1 were typed in about 620-630 donors, DQA1 in roughly 500, DPA1 in 600 to 610, and DPB1 in roughly 470. In an earlier analysis of a few hundred of the donors, high-throughput TCR beta sequencing was used to judge whether each TCR beta V gene segment behaved as functional or pseudogenic. The T cell repertoires of around 670 subjects were profiled by immunosequencing and related to cytomegalovirus serostatus. All discovery cohort repertoires had been generated on a single sequencing platform. A few DR-DQ haplotypes were treated as single units for association and clustering because of strong linkage in the cohort. An early release covering about 600 HLA-typed donors comprised about 310 gigabases of sequencing data and around 80 million unique TCR sequences. High-throughput TCR immunosequencing, statistical association of individual TCRs with disease status, and machine learning were combined to predict cytomegalovirus infection status. A later analysis re-examined previously published TCR beta repertoires from roughly 720 donors and added high-resolution HLA genotyping to investigate patterns of TCR occurrence. Among 350 to 400 genotyped donors of the cohort, an average of roughly 240,000 unique TCR beta nucleotide sequences were sequenced per donor, about a sixth of them non-productive. Among the roughly 400 genotyped donors, around 81% belonged to the genetic ancestry cluster associated with self-reported Caucasian donors. Alongside the repertoire data, information on donor age, sex, ethnicity and CMV serostatus was compiled. A separate validation cohort of 100 to 150 different subjects was used in addition to the roughly 700-subject first cohort. The later analysis used no new phenotypic data to find candidate immune exposures, relying instead on TCR beta sequences and their occurrence across donors. The study was designed to test whether signatures of past pathogen exposure could be identified by cataloging public T cell receptors. Class I and class II HLA loci were covered by the typing at four-digit resolution.

The cohort consisted of hundreds of healthy bone marrow donors. All cohort members were sampled while nominally healthy, although unrecorded immune exposures were likely present. The donor was CMV seropositive and belonged to the group of 270 or so seropositive cohort members. A peripheral blood sample was provided by each donor, and peripheral blood mononuclear cells were used for TCR beta sequencing. Genomic DNA was extracted from the blood cell samples with the Qiagen DNeasy Blood Extraction Kit. Paper-wide results and their limitations: According to a later analysis, parvovirus B19, influenza, CMV and Epstein-Barr virus appeared linked to several top co-occurrence clusters. Because counts were too low, about 17 rarely observed V segments, including chromosome 9 orphons, were excluded from the earlier analysis of several hundred of the donors. In vitro tests confirmed that a few of the cytomegalovirus-associated TCR beta chains recognize cytomegalovirus antigens. In a later genetic analysis, a missense DCLRE1C variant was associated with V-gene and J-gene trimming of TCR beta chains, and the association was replicated in an independent cohort. In a later analysis, HLA-associated TCR beta chains showed more clonal expansion and lower generation probabilities than non-associated chains that were equally common. At a false discovery rate of 0.05, a later analysis linked around 17,000 TCR beta sequences to specific HLA alleles. Most CMV-associated TCR beta chains appeared to be HLA-restricted in a later analysis, and the HLA associations seemed to be driven largely by CMV exposure. In an earlier analysis of approximately 590 of the donors, most TCR beta V segments appeared in productive rearrangements about 87% or about 30% of the time, broadly matching IMGT annotations. Presence/absence analyses assumed roughly uniform sequencing depth across donors, an assumption that may not hold. The only immune exposure information available for the cohort was CMV serostatus. The authors suggested that the approach could potentially be generalized to other disease states and immunological phenotypes. Linkage disequilibrium might explain the correlated functional status among segregating V segments, but an unknown experimental factor could not be excluded. Because some donors lacked HLA typing at each locus, the association tests relied only on the typed subset. Most TCR sequences were seen in very few donors, while some public TCRs were found in many individuals. When HLA alleles, especially DR and DQ, strongly co-occurred, attributing TCR associations to individual alleles was difficult. A total of around 150 TCR beta chains were listed by the study as associated with cytomegalovirus. According to a later genetic analysis, donors in an Asian-associated ancestry cluster had fewer N-insertions in productive TCRs than the approximately 690-donor mean. The cohort was sequenced for TCR beta chains only, and without alpha or paired-chain data the features that could be detected were limited. A cluster of highly shared sequence variants was judged likely to represent a technical artifact of the sequencing pipeline. A further reported finding was that TCR beta sequences accurately predicted the HLA-A and HLA-B alleles for most subjects in the first cohort. According to a later analysis, TCR association rates differed among HLA loci, with DRB1 alleles showing the most associated TCRs and HLA-C alleles showing the fewest. Some IMGT-functional V segments, including TRBV6-2 and TRBV6-3, could not be distinguished by the 87-base-pair reads and were therefore excluded. Cytomegalovirus status was reported to be diagnosed by the classifier with high specificity and sensitivity in both the original and validation cohorts.

Library creation used the immunoSEQ multiplex PCR assay. For the multiplex PCR, a mixture combining 60 forward primers for TCR Vbeta segments and 13 reverse primers for TCR Jbeta segments was used. A multiplex PCR assay on genomic DNA amplified the CDR3 region of rearranged TCR beta genes. The amplified TCR beta libraries were sequenced on the Illumina HiSeq System as 87-base-pair reads. The authors' analysis ran thus. A later analysis tallied some 79 million unique TCR beta chains across the 650 to 750 repertoires, and around 10 million of those chains were shared by two or more donors. To remove PCR and sequencing errors, raw reads were error-corrected and collapsed into unique sequences using a nearest-neighbor algorithm that merged closely related sequences. Alignment of CDR3 sequences to IMGT reference sequences was used to assign V, D and J gene segments. Each retained sequence needed at least a six-nucleotide match to both a V gene segment and a J gene segment. Rearrangements were classified as productive when the CDR3 lacked stop codons and remained in frame with V and J, and all other rearrangements were classified as non-productive. CDR3 was defined by IMGT convention, running from the second conserved V-encoded cysteine to the conserved J-encoded phenylalanine. The earlier analysis of fewer than 750 of the donors excluded sequences that lacked an unambiguous match to a single V gene segment. An earlier analysis of approximately 590 of the donors called V segments functional above 56.7% productive rearrangements and segregating when the between-donor standard deviation exceeded 5%. To diagnose cytomegalovirus status from the catalog of TCR beta chain sequences, a statistical classification framework was built. A later analysis assigned V and J genes by comparing TCR nucleotide sequences with IMGT/GENE-DB human TR gene sequences. Using the TCRdist pipeline, a later analysis assigned CDR3 sequences along with most-parsimonious VDJ recombination scenarios. A later analysis defined each TCR beta chain by its CDR3 amino acid sequence plus V-gene family, and excluded reads lacking a unique V-gene family. As a way to deal with suspected cross-contamination and a sequencing artifact, a later analysis dropped roughly 620 nucleotide sequences that were highly shared and had low generation probability. For each public chain, a later analysis derived a clonal expansion index from normalized ranks of inferred template counts within each repertoire. Generation probabilities in a later analysis came from a VDJ recombination model fitted to out-of-frame rearrangements, and those results were checked against IGoR. A later analysis scored TCR-TCR, TCR-HLA and TCR-CMV co-occurrence with hypergeometric tests, applying a repertoire-size bias correction to TCR pairs. To estimate false discovery rates, a later analysis permuted the HLA or CMV assignments 20 times. In a later analysis, co-occurring TCRs were grouped using DBSCAN, and TCRdist sequence similarity was added for clustering within HLA-allele-positive subsets. Co-occurrence clustering excluded repertoires with fewer than 30,000 or more than 120,000 public chains, plus five with anomalous nucleotide sharing. As stored in TCRdb, this immuneACCESS dataset retains in-frame rearrangements with V and J assigned. A fraction of the clones does not appear; measured against another copy, unresolved V genes explain less than half of the discrepancy, and the remainder lacks a known reason. The DNA was the basis for D and trimming; V, J and clone size are from that table. This sample gives tens of thousands of clones in total; around four fifths of them show up just once. The top ten clones comprise roughly 5% of the sample.

The sequence was collected from a male donor in good health and CMV-seropositive. The sequence links TRBV11-3 to TRBJ1-2, with 8 junctional bases fitting TRBD1. The sequenced sample consisted of PBMCs. The CDR3 amino acid sequence is: CASSPPPGQANYGYTF. The sequenced DNA: TGTGCCAGCAGCCCTCCCCCGGGACAGGCGAACTATGGCTACACCTTC.